The entry below gives a single TCR beta chain sequence along with its context. The junction had 6 bases not matched to a gene; V was cut back by 2 bases and J by 3 bases. This CDR3 has 16 residues. CDR1 and CDR2 from the germline V gene are MNHEY and SVGEGT. Source study methods: Scientists estimated how many nucleated cells there were by amplifying reference gene primers. Sequencing used immunoSEQ multiplex PCR; TCRdb keeps in-frame clones, though not all of them. Clone size and the V and J calls come from that table; the DNA yielded D and trimming. The repertoire holds about 150,000 clones, approximately 88% seen once, with about 14% in the top ten. The data were taken from a study of blood T cell repertoires in COVID-19. About the study: The origin of the acute and convalescent COVID-19 samples was the United States, Italy and Spain.

The clonotype was recovered from a man between 18 and 29 years old with active or convalescent COVID-19. Material for sequencing was peripheral blood. This sequence joins TRBV6-2 or TRBV6-3 and TRBJ2-3; 9 bases align to TRBD2. The CDR3 region has the DNA TGTGCCAGCAGTTACATAGCGGGAGTCGGGACAGATACGCAGTATTTT. This gives the protein CASSYIAGVGTDTQYF.